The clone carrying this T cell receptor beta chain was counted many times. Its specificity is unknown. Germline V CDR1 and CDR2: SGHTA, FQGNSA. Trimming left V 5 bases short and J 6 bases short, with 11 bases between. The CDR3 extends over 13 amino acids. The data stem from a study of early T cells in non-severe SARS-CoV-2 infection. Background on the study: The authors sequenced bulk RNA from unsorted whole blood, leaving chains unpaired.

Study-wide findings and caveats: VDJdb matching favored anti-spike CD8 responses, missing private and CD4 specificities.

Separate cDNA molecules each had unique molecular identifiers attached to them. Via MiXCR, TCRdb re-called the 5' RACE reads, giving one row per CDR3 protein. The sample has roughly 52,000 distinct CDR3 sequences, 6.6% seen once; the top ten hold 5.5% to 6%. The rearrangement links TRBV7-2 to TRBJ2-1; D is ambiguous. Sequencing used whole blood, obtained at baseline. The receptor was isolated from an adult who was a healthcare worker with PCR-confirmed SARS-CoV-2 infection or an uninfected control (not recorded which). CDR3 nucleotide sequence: TGTGCCAGCAGCCTCCGGATCGGCAATGAGCAGTTCTTC. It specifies CASSLRIGNEQFF.